One sample yielded the 4 T cell receptor beta chains listed below, sequenced in a study of response to subunit inactivated influenza vaccine. TCRdb re-analysed the RT-PCR reads in MiXCR, keeping a single row per CDR3 protein. This table holds about 530,000 distinct CDR3 sequences, 12% found once. Sequences were derived from PBMCs from blood, sampled on the day of vaccination. The receptors were gathered from a man aged 50 to 60 who received an inactivated influenza vaccine.

This clonotype was seen at least ten times. The chain uses TRBV25-1 and TRBJ2-2; no firm D call. CDR1 and CDR2 (germline): MGHDK, SYGVNS. The V and J ends lost 6 bases and 4 bases respectively, with 9 bases between them. This CDR3 comprises 13 residues. For the CDR3, the DNA is TGTGCCAGCAGGGGATCCAGCACCGGGGAGCTGTTTTTT. It translates to CASRGSSTGELFF.

The CDR3 sequence: CSARVSSGSYSYNSPLHF. The CDR3 region has the DNA TGCAGTGCTAGAGTCTCGTCGGGCAGTTACTCCTATAATTCACCCCTCCACTTT. V is TRBV20-1 and J is TRBJ1-6; no clear D gene. The CDR3 totals 18 residues. Trimming took 1 base from V and 0 from J, leaving 16 bases between them. Germline values: CDR1 DFQATT, CDR2 SNEGSKA (reference sequence).

V gene TRBV25-1 combines with J gene TRBJ2-2; a possible D gene is TRBD2 (6 bases). Germline assignment: CDR1 MGHDK and CDR2 SYGVNS. V was clipped by 2 bases and J by 7 bases, with 14 bases between them. This CDR3 is built from 15 residues. The CDR3 loop reads CASSEAGLGIGELFF. The CDR3 DNA sequence: TGTGCCAGCAGTGAAGCGGGACTGGGGATCGGGGAGCTGTTTTTT.

This chain uses TRBV29-1 with TRBJ2-3; 15 bases are a match to TRBD2. V trimming: 6 bases; J trimming: 2 bases; junction bases outside the gene matches: 3. Looked up from germline, CDR1 is SQVTM and CDR2 is ANQGSEA. This CDR3 comprises 15 residues. The CDR3 protein is CSVGLAGGHTDTQYF. The CDR3 nucleotides read TGCAGCGTCGGACTAGCGGGAGGGCACACAGATACGCAGTATTTT.